This entry lists 11 T cell receptor beta chains sequenced from one sample in a study of blood T cells in healthy people across ages. Sample-barcoded 5' priming and a J-beta primer mix drove a second PCR of roughly 7 to 11 cycles. In TCRdb, the 5' RACE reads were re-called with MiXCR into one record per CDR3 protein. This table has around 1,000,000 distinct CDR3 sequences, approximately 38% appearing once. The sample comprised blood. These receptors all stem from a man in his late teens or twenties in good health.

The V and J genes are TRBV4-1 and TRBJ1-2, with D unresolved. V shed 0 bases and J shed 4 bases, with 9 bases lying between them. This CDR3 is 14 amino acids long. Germline CDR1 MGHRA, CDR2 YSYEKL. Here the CDR3 reads CASSQEYSRYGYTF. For the CDR3, the DNA is TGCGCCAGCAGCCAAGAGTACAGCCGCTATGGCTACACCTTC.

This clonotype was seen more than once but under ten times. The rearrangement links TRBV27 to TRBJ2-7; D gene ambiguous. Germline V CDR1 and CDR2: MNHEY, SMNVEV (reference sequence). The CDR3 is made up of 14 amino acids. Deletions cut 3 bases from V and 7 bases from J, with 16 bases between. CDR3 nucleotide sequence: TGTGCCAGCAGTTTTAGGGCAGCCTACAATGAGCAGTACTTC. This codes for CASSFRAAYNEQYF.

The chain carries TRBV16 and TRBJ2-1; D may be TRBD1 or TRBD2 (5 bases each). Per the germline V gene, CDR1 is KGHSY and CDR2 is FQNENV. V was trimmed by 2 bases and J by 1 base, leaving 12 bases between them. This CDR3 has 16 amino acids. The CDR3 DNA reads TGTGCCAGCAGCCAAGGGTTTGGGGGATCCTACAATGAGCAGTTCTTC. Protein product: CASSQGFGGSYNEQFF. Together with reference TRBV16 and TRBJ2-1, the CDR3 gives the full variable domain: GEEVAQTPKHLVRGEGQKAKLYCAPIKGHSYVFWYQQVLKNEFKFLISFQNENVFDETGMPKERFSAKCLPNSPCSLEIQATKLEDSAVYFCASSQGFGGSYNEQFFGPGTRLTVL.

In its sample, this clonotype was seen a few times. This may be a read error: a much more frequent sequence differs by one nucleotide. V usage is TRBV12-3 or TRBV12-4 and J usage is TRBJ2-1; D might be TRBD2 (5 bases). The tail of the sequence fits TRBJ2-7 better, so the J call may be wrong. The CDR3 is made up of 12 amino acids. This CDR3 is CASSRDYNEQYF. The CDR3 DNA sequence: TGTGCCAGCAGCCGTGACTACAATGAGCAGTACTTC.

The chain couples TRBV2 to TRBJ1-4; tentative D call: TRBD1 (5 bases). The CDR3 totals 15 residues. Germline values: CDR1 SNHLY, CDR2 FYNNEI. The V gene lost 1 base and the J gene lost 6 bases, with 12 bases spanning the gap. In DNA form, the CDR3 reads TGTGCCAGCAGTGAAGGATACGGGGGAGATGAAAAACTGTTTTTT. Translation: CASSEGYGGDEKLFF. Combining the CDR3 with reference TRBV2 and TRBJ1-4 gives the whole variable domain EPEVTQTPSHQVTQMGQEVILRCVPISNHLYFYWYRQILGQKVEFLVSFYNNEISEKSEIFDDQFSVERPDGSNFTLKIRSTKLEDSAMYFCASSEGYGGDEKLFFGSGTQLSVL.

The table lists this clonotype with many counts. This chain connects TRBV13 to TRBJ2-1; 7 bases map to TRBD2. The germline gives CDR1 PRHDT, CDR2 FYEKMQ (reference sequence). The CDR3 sequence is 18 residues long. V was clipped by 5 bases and J by 0 bases; unmatched bases: 13. The CDR3 sequence: CASSTRDYTTSSYNEQFF. The CDR3 DNA is TGTGCCAGCAGCACGAGGGACTACACAACGAGCTCCTACAATGAGCAGTTCTTC.

This chain uses TRBV6-1 with TRBJ1-2; no firm D call. The V end lost 6 bases, the J end lost 4 bases, and 12 bases lay between the germline ends. There are 13 residues in the CDR3. The germline CDR1 and CDR2 sequences are MNHNS and SASEGT. CDR3 nucleotide sequence: TGTGCCAGCAGACTCGATACTGGCTATGGCTACACCTTC. It encodes CASRLDTGYGYTF.

The rearrangement uses TRBV7-6 and TRBJ2-3; D gene unclear. The CDR3 covers 13 residues. Germline CDR1 is SGHVS and CDR2 is FNYEAQ. Trimming stripped 5 bases from V and 5 bases from J, with 11 bases between. CDR3 region: CASSRQVGDTQYF. The CDR3 bases are TGTGCCAGCAGCCGCCAAGTTGGAGATACGCAGTATTTT.

The chain uses TRBV15 and TRBJ1-1, with D maybe TRBD1 (5 bases). CDR3 length: 14 amino acids. Per germline, CDR1 LNHNV and CDR2 YYDKDF (reference sequence). V lost 8 bases and J lost 0, with 13 bases in between. This chain's CDR3 is CATQGDRLNTEAFF. The DNA of the CDR3 is TGTGCCACCCAGGGTGACAGATTGAACACTGAAGCTTTCTTT.

The chain combines TRBV27 with TRBJ2-5; 13 bases match TRBD2. V shed 6 bases and J 3 bases; nucleotides not matched to a gene: 7. CDR1 and CDR2 (germline): MNHEY, SMNVEV (reference sequence). The CDR3 sequence is 16 residues long. CDR3 bases: TGTGCCAGCAGGAAGAATGGACTAGCGGGGGAAGAGACCCAGTACTTC. Its translation is CASRKNGLAGEETQYF.

The CDR3 region has the DNA TGCGCCAGCAGCCAAGACGGTGATGGCTACACCTTC. Protein sequence: CASSQDGDGYTF. The chain couples TRBV4-3 to TRBJ1-2; D ambiguous. The CDR3 runs 12 residues. Germline loops: CDR1 LGHNA, CDR2 YSLEER. V was trimmed by 0 bases and J by 6 bases, leaving 5 bases between them.